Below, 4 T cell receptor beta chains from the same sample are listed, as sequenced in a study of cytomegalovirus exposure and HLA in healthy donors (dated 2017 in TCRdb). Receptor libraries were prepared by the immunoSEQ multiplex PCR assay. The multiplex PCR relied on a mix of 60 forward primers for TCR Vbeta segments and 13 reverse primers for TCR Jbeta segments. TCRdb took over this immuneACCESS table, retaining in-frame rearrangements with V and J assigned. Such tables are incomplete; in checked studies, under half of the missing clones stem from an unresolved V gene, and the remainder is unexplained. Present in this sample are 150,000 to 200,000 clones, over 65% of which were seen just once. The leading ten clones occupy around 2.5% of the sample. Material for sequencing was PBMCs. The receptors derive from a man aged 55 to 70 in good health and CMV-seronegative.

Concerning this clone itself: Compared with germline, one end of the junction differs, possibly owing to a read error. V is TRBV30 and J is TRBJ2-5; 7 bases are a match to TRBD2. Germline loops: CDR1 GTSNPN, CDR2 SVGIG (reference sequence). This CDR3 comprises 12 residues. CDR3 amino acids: CAWSTQTSRTNF. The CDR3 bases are TGTGCCTGGAGTACCCAGACTAGCCGGACTAACTTC.

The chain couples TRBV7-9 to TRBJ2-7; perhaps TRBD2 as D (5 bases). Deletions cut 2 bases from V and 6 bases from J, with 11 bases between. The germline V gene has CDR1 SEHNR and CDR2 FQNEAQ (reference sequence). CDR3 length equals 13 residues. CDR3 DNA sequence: TGTGCCAGCAGCTTAACTAGGGTAGGCGAGCAGTACTTC. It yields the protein CASSLTRVGEQYF.

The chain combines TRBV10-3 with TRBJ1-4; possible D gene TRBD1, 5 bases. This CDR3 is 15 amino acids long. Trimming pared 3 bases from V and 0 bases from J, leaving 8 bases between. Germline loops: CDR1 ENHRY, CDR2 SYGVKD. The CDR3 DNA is TGTGCCATCAGTGATGGGGCCTCAACTAATGAAAAACTGTTTTTT. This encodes CAISDGASTNEKLFF.

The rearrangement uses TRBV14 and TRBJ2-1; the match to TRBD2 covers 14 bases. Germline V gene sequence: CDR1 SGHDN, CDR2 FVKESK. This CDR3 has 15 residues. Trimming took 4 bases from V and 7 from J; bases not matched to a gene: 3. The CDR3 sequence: CASSLWTSGGNEQFF. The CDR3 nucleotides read TGTGCCAGCAGCCTCTGGACTAGCGGGGGGAATGAGCAGTTCTTC.